The subject of this entry is one T cell receptor (beta chain). Antigen specificity is unknown. These data come from a study of T cell responses to AZD1222 COVID-19 vaccine. Study results and limitations: Repertoires in all cases were sampled only once the peak T cell response had passed.

Clones were sequenced by immunoSEQ multiplex PCR, and TCRdb holds only the in-frame ones, with some missing. The sample has about 160,000 clones, roughly nine tenths seen once. V trimming: 3 bases; J trimming: 1 base; junction bases outside the gene matches: 5. The CDR3 runs 15 residues. Germline V gives CDR1 SGHAT, CDR2 FQNNGV. V and J are TRBV11-2 and TRBJ2-7; TRBD2 matches at 8 bases. Material: peripheral blood, obtained on day 0 of AZD1222 vaccination. This sequence was found in an adult in good health. The DNA for the CDR3 is TGTGCCAGCAGCTTCTCCAGCGGGAGTTCCTACGAGCAGTACTTC. Its protein product is CASSFSSGSSYEQYF.